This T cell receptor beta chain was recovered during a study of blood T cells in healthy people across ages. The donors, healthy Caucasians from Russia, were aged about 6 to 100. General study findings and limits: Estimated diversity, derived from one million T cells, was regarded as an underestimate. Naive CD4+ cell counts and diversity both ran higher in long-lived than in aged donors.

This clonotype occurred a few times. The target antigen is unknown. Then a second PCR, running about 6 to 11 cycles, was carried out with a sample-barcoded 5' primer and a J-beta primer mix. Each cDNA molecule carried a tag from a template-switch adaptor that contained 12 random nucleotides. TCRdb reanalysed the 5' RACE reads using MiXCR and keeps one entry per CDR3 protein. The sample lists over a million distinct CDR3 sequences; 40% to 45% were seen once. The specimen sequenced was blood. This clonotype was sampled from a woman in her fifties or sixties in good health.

The CDR3 here is CASSSRTADTQYF. Written as DNA, the CDR3 is TGTGCCAGCAGCTCTAGGACGGCAGATACGCAGTATTTT. The V call is TRBV6-5, the J call TRBJ2-3; no definite D call. V lost 6 bases and J 4 bases, leaving 11 bases between the germline ends. Germline CDR1 MNHEY, CDR2 SVGAGI. The CDR3 has 13 amino acids.